The rows below give T cell receptor beta chains drawn from one sample of a study of cytomegalovirus exposure and HLA in healthy donors. Some clones are missing from TCRdb's copy, which holds only in-frame ones; the method was immunoSEQ multiplex PCR. This sample has some 120,000 clones, with 60% to 75% found just once. What was sequenced was PBMCs. Source of these receptors: a woman aged 40 to 49 in good health and CMV-seropositive. Both conserved end residues are part of each CDR3.

TRBJ2-7,TRBV6-1,CASSSGISSYEQYF
TRBJ2-7,TRBV28,CASSSPLSSYEQYF
TRBJ1-2,TRBV7-2,CAGHRGRPYGYTF
TRBJ1-4,TRBV28,CASSPSRVHAATNEKLFF
TRBJ2-6,TRBV6-4,CASSGTSGSGANVLTF
TRBJ1-1,TRBV27,CASSPRLTELNTEAFF
TRBJ1-5,TRBV27,CASSLDRVRQPQHF
TRBJ2-3,TRBV28,CASQSIYTQYF
TRBJ1-2,TRBV19,CASSIERTGVNGYTF
TRBJ2-5,TRBV6-5,CASRRGPGETQYF
TRBJ2-7,TRBV5-1,CASSGQAGVSSEQYF
TRBJ2-7,TRBV29-1,CSVGEAELYEQYF
TRBJ1-1,TRBV10-3,CAISESQGAGGTEAFF
TRBJ2-7,TRBV6-5,CATAAGLAGAYEQYF
TRBJ2-1,TRBV28,CASSRGGPGTSVYNEQFF
-,TRBV7-3,CASSLLQGAGEQYF
TRBJ2-3,TRBV25-1,CASSDRGYEIADTQYF
TRBJ1-2,TRBV9,CASSAANYGYTF
TRBJ2-1,TRBV2,CASTEDAGGAYNEQFF
TRBJ1-3,TRBV5-1,CASSPRLSSGNTIYF
TRBJ2-3,TRBV25-1,CASSDNVGTGADTQYF
TRBJ2-3,TRBV6-5,CAGSPLARSTDTQYF
TRBJ2-7,TRBV18,CASSPIGQGTYEQYF
TRBJ2-3,TRBV4-3,CASSHRTSGSGTDTQYF
TRBJ1-5,TRBV27,CASGTWAGGQPQHF
TRBJ2-2,TRBV7-9,CASSLGGASTGELFF
TRBJ2-6,TRBV28,CASSPWTDGSGANVLTF
TRBJ2-3,TRBV5-1,CASSERGGTDTQYF
TRBJ1-2,TRBV7-9,CASSLSQGVGYTF
TRBJ2-1,TRBV27,CASTDRVYNEQFF
TRBJ2-3,TRBV5-1,CASSLEIAASTDTQYF
TRBJ1-1,TRBV6-6,CASSYSKVTGYTEAFF
TRBJ2-7,TRBV2,CASSEQNRDYEQYF
TRBJ2-3,TRBV4-2,CASSPEGGATDTQYF
TRBJ1-4,TRBV2,CASSGTGATNEKLFF
TRBJ1-3,TRBV19,CASSIQGFGNTIYF
TRBJ1-4,TRBV7-9,CASSPKGGEGNEKLFF
TRBJ1-1,TRBV5-1,CASSKGESAEAFF
TRBJ2-5,TRBV6-5,CASSYGLGEGETQYF
TRBJ1-4,TRBV5-1,CASRGQENEKLFF
TRBJ1-1,TRBV7-9,CASRGGSTEAFF
TRBJ2-7,TRBV29-1,CSVEAQVGNEQYF
TRBJ2-5,TRBV9,CASSVAGAGETQYF
TRBJ1-1,TRBV19,CASSTTGLGTEAFF
TRBJ2-7,TRBV5-4,CASSPPAGNYEQYF
TRBJ1-2,TRBV7-3,CASSPGQGDYGYTF
TRBJ1-2,TRBV30,CAWSVLAGAHGYTF
TRBJ2-4,TRBV2,CASQISGHIGSIQYF
TRBJ2-6,TRBV7-9,CASSPPAGANVLTF
TRBJ1-4,TRBV9,CASSVEGATNEKLFF
TRBJ1-2,TRBV5-1,CASTQPGQGVYGYTF
TRBJ2-3,TRBV19,CASSISGLSPHDTQYF
TRBJ1-1,TRBV25-1,CASSGVRAGQGLTEAFF
TRBJ2-7,TRBV19,CASSTTGGNYEQYF